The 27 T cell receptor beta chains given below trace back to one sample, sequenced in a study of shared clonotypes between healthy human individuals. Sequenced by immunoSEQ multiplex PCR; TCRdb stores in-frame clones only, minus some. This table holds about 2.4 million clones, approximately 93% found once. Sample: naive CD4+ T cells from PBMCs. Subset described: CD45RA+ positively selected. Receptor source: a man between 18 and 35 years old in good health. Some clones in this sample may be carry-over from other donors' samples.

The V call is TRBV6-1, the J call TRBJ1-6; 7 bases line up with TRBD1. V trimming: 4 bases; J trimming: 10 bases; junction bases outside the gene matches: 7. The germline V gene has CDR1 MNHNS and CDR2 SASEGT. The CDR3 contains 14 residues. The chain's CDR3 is CASSVQDRDSPLHF. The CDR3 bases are TGTGCCAGCAGTGTTCAAGACAGGGACTCACCCCTCCACTTT.

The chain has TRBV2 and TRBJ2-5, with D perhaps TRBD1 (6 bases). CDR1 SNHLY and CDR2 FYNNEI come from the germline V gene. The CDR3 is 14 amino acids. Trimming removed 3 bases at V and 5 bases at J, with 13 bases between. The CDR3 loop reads CASSDRGSKETQYF. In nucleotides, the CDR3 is TGTGCCAGCAGTGACAGGGGATCGAAGGAGACCCAGTACTTC.

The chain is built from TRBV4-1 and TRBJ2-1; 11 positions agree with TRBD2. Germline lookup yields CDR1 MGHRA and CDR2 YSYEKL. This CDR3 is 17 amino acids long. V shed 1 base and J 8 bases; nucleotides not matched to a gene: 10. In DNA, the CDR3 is TGCGCCAGCAGCCAAGCTTCACTAGCGGGAGTGACATATGAGCAGTTCTTC. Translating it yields CASSQASLAGVTYEQFF.

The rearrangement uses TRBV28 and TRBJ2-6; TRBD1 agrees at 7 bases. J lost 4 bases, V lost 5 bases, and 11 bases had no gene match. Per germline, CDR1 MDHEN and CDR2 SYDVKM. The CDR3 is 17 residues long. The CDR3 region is CASSTRTGYLGANVLTF. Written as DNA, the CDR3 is TGTGCCAGCAGTACCAGGACAGGCTACCTGGGGGCCAACGTCCTGACTTTC.

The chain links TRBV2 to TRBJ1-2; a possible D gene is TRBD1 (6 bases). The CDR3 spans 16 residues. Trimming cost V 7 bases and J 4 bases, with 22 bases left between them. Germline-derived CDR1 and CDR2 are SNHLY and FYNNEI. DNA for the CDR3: TGTGCCAGCAAGAATGGCAAGCGAAACAGGGTCTATGGCTACACCTTC. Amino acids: CASKNGKRNRVYGYTF.

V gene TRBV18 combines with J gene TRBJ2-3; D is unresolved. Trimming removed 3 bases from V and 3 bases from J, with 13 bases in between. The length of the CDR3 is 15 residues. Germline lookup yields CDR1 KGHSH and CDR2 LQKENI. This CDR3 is CASSPLTGQTDTQYF. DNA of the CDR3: TGTGCCAGCTCACCCCTGACGGGCCAGACAGATACGCAGTATTTT.

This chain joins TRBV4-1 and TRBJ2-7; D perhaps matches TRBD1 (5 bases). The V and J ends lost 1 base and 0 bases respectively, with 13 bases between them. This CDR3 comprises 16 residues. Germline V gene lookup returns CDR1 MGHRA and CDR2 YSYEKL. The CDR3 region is CASSQGSQGLSYEQYF. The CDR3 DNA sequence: TGCGCCAGCAGCCAAGGATCCCAGGGCCTCTCCTACGAGCAGTACTTC.

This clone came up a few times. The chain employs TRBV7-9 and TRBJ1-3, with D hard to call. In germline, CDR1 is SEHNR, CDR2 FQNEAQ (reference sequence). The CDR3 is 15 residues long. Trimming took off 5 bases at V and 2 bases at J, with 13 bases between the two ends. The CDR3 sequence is CASSPTRNPGNTIYF. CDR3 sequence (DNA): TGTGCCAGCAGCCCAACCAGGAACCCTGGAAACACCATATATTTT.

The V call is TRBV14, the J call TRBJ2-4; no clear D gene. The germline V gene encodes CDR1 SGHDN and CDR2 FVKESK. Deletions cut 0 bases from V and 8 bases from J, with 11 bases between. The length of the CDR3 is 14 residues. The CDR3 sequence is CASSQDRFSDIQYF. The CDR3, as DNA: TGTGCCAGCAGCCAAGATCGGTTCTCGGACATTCAGTACTTC. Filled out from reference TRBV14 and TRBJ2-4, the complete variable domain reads EAGVTQFPSHSVIEKGQTVTLRCDPISGHDNLYWYRRVMGKEIKFLLHFVKESKQDESGMPNNRFLAERTGGTYSTLKVQPAELEDSGVYFCASSQDRFSDIQYFGAGTRLSVL.

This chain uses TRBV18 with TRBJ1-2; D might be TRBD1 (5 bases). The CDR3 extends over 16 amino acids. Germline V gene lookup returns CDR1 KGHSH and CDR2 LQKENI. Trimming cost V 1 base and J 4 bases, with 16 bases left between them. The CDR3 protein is CASSPLRAGTPYGYTF. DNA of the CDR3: TGTGCCAGCTCACCACTTAGGGCAGGGACTCCCTATGGCTACACCTTC.

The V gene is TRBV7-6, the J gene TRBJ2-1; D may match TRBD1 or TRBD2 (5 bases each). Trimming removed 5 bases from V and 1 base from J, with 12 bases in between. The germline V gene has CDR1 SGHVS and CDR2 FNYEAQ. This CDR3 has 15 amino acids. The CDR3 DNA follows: TGTGCCAGCAGCGCCGGGACGCTATCCTACAATGAGCAGTTCTTC. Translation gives CASSAGTLSYNEQFF. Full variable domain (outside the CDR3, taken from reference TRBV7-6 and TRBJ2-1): GAGVSQSPRYKVTKRGQDVALRCDPISGHVSLYWYRQALGQGPEFLTYFNYEAQQDKSGLPNDRFSAERPEGSISTLTIQRTEQRDSAMYRCASSAGTLSYNEQFFGPGTRLTVL.

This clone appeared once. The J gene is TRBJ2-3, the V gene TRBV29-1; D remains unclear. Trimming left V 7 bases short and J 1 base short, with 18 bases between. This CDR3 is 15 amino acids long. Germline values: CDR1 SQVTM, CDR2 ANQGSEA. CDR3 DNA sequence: TGCAGCGCGTGTAACTCTATAACGGGCACAGATACGCAGTATTTT. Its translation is CSACNSITGTDTQYF.

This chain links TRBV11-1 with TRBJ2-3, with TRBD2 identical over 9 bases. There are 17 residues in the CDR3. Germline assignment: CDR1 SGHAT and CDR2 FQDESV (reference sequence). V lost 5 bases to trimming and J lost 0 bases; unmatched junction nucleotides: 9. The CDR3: CASSLRVTSGSTDTQYF. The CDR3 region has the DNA TGTGCCAGCAGCCTACGGGTGACTAGCGGTAGCACAGATACGCAGTATTTT.

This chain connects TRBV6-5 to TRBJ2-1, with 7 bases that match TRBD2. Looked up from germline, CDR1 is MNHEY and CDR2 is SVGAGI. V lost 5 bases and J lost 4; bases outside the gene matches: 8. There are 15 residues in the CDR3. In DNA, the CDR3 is TGTGCCAGCAGTCGCTCACTAGCGCCTTACAATGAGCAGTTCTTC. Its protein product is CASSRSLAPYNEQFF.

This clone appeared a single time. CDR3 region: CASRPAGAVYEQYF. CDR3 coding DNA: TGTGCCAGCAGGCCGGCAGGGGCAGTCTACGAGCAGTACTTC. The J gene is TRBJ2-7, the V gene TRBV27; D is possibly TRBD1 (6 bases). With 6 bases removed from V and 3 bases from J, the gap between germline ends came to 15 bases. Per the germline V gene, CDR1 is MNHEY and CDR2 is SMNVEV (reference sequence). CDR3 length: 14 amino acids.

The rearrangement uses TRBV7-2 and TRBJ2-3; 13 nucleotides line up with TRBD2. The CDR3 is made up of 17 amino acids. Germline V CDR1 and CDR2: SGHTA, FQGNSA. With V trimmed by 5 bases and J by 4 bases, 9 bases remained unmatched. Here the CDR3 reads CASSDRTSGRHPDTQYF. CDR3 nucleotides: TGTGCCAGCAGCGACCGGACTAGCGGGAGACACCCAGATACGCAGTATTTT.

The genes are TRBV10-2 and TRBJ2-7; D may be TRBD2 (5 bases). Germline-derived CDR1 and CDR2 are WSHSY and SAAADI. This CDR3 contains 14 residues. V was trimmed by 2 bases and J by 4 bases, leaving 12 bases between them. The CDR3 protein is CASSEASSGYEQYF. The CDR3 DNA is TGCGCCAGCAGTGAGGCTAGCAGCGGATACGAGCAGTACTTC.

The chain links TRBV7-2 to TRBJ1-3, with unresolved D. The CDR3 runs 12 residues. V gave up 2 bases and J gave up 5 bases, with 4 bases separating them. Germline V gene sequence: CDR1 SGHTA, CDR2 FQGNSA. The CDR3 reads CASSLNRNTIYF. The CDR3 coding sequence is TGTGCCAGCAGCTTAAACAGAAACACCATATATTTT.

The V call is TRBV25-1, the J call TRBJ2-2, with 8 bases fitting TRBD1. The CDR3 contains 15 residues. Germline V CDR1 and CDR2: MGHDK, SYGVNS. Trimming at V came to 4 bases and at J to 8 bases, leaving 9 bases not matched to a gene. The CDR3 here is CASSARQGPGGELFF. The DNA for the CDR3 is TGTGCCAGCAGTGCTCGACAGGGGCCCGGGGGGGAGCTGTTTTTT.

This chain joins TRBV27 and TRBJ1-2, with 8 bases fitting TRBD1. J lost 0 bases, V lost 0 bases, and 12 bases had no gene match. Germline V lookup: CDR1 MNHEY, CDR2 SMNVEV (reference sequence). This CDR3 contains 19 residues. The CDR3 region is CASSLSGQDTRSSNYGYTF. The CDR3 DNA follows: TGTGCCAGCAGTTTATCGGGACAGGACACCAGATCCTCTAACTATGGCTACACCTTC.

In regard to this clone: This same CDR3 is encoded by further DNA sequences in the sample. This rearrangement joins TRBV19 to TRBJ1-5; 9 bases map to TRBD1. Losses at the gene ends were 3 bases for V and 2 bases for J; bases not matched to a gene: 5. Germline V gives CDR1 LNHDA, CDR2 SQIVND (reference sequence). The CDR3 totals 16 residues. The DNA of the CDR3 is TGTGCCAGTAGTATTGGTAGGACAGGGGGCAATCAGCCCCAGCATTTT. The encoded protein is CASSIGRTGGNQPQHF.

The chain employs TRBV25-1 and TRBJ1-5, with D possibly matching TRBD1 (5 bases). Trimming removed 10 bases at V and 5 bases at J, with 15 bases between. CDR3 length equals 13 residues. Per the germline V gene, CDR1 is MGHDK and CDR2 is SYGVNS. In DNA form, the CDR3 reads TGTGCCACCCGCCCAGGGAATTATCAGCCCCAGCATTTT. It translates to CATRPGNYQPQHF.

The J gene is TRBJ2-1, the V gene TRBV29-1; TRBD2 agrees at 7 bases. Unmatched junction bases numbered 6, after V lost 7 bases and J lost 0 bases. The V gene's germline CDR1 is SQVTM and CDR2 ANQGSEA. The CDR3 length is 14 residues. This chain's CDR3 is CSASSGSSYNEQFF. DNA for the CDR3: TGCAGCGCATCTAGCGGCAGCTCCTACAATGAGCAGTTCTTC.

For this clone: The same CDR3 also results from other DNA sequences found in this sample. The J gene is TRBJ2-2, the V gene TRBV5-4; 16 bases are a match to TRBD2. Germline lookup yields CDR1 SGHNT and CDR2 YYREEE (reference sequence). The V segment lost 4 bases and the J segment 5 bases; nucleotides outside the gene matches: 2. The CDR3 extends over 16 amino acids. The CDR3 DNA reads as TGTGCCAGCAGCACGGGACTAGCGGGAGGGACCGGGGAGCTGTTTTTT. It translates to CASSTGLAGGTGELFF.

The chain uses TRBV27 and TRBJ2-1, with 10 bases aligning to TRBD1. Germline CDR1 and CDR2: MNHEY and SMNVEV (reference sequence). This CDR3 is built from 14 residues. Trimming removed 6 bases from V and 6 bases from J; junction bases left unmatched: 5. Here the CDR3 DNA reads TGTGCCAGCAGCCGGGACAGGGGAATCAATGAGCAGTTCTTC. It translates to CASSRDRGINEQFF.

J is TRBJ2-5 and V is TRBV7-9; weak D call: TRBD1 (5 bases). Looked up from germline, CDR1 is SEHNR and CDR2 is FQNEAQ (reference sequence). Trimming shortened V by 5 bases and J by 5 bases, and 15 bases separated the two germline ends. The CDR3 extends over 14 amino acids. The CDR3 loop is CASSPPSGYETQYF. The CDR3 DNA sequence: TGTGCCAGCAGCCCCCCCTCAGGGTACGAGACCCAGTACTTC.

CDR3 amino acids: CASSQDQDPGHGYTF. The CDR3, as DNA: TGCGCCAGCAGCCAAGACCAGGACCCTGGGCATGGCTACACCTTC. The chain recombines TRBV4-3 with TRBJ1-2; D unclear. V lost 0 bases, J lost 6 bases, and 14 bases lay in between. Germline V gene lookup returns CDR1 LGHNA and CDR2 YSLEER. The CDR3 totals 15 residues.